One sample yielded the 6 T cell receptor beta chains listed below, sequenced in a study of PD-L1 blockade in urothelial cancer. The repertoire was sequenced with immunoSEQ multiplex PCR; TCRdb's copy has only in-frame clones and lacks some. Of 70,000 or so clones in the sample, around 90% were seen once. The sequenced sample was PBMCs, obtained around atezolizumab (anti-PD-L1) treatment. The receptors here all came from a man in his 60s with urothelial cancer.

The table lists this clone with a few counts. V gene TRBV9 combines with J gene TRBJ2-7; 8 bases agree with TRBD2. V shed 4 bases, J shed 6 bases, and the junction held 12 bases outside the gene matches. Germline V CDR1 and CDR2: SGDLS, YYNGEE. The CDR3 contains 15 residues. For the CDR3, the DNA is TGTGCCAGCAGCCCCCGGCCGGGACTAGTTGCCGAGCAGTACTTC. Translation gives CASSPRPGLVAEQYF.

The J gene is TRBJ2-7, the V gene TRBV4-1; tentatively, D is TRBD2 (6 bases). The CDR3 has 13 amino acids. Germline assignment: CDR1 MGHRA and CDR2 YSYEKL. Trimming removed 6 bases from V and 2 bases from J, with 11 bases in between. The CDR3 bases are TGCGCCAGCAGTAGGACTATTCCCTACGAGCAGTACTTC. As protein: CASSRTIPYEQYF.

The chain is built from TRBV6-1 and TRBJ1-1; the D gene is possibly TRBD1 (5 bases). CDR1 is MNHNS and CDR2 is SASEGT in the germline V gene. V lost 4 bases and J 1 base, leaving 7 bases between the germline ends. The CDR3 spans 13 residues. The chain's CDR3 is CASSVDRNTEAFF. DNA of the CDR3: TGTGCCAGCAGTGTCGACAGGAACACTGAAGCTTTCTTT.

This clone appeared a few times. The J gene is TRBJ2-2, the V gene TRBV30; 10 bases match TRBD2. Per germline, CDR1 GTSNPN and CDR2 SVGIG (reference sequence). The V segment lost 2 bases and the J segment 9 bases; nucleotides outside the gene matches: 12. This CDR3 region has 16 residues. The CDR3 DNA follows: TGTGCCTGGAGTAGGGCCAGCGGGGGGGCCAACCGGGAGCTGTTTTTT. Protein: CAWSRASGGANRELFF.

This clone has only a few counts. This chain connects TRBV4-3 to TRBJ1-1; 7 bases map to TRBD1. J was trimmed by 1 base and V by 1 base; bases with no gene match: 3. The CDR3 extends over 15 amino acids. Germline values: CDR1 LGHNA, CDR2 YSLEER. The CDR3 bases are TGCGCCAGCAGCCAAGGAAGGGGGCGGAACACTGAAGCTTTCTTT. It specifies CASSQGRGRNTEAFF.

The V gene is TRBV19, the J gene TRBJ2-5, with TRBD2 matching over 7 bases. J was trimmed by 4 bases and V by 3 bases; bases with no gene match: 8. Germline values: CDR1 LNHDA, CDR2 SQIVND (reference sequence). CDR3 length: 15 residues. CDR3 loop: CASSIPAGATETQYF. DNA for the CDR3: TGTGCCAGTAGTATTCCGGCGGGAGCGACAGAGACCCAGTACTTC.